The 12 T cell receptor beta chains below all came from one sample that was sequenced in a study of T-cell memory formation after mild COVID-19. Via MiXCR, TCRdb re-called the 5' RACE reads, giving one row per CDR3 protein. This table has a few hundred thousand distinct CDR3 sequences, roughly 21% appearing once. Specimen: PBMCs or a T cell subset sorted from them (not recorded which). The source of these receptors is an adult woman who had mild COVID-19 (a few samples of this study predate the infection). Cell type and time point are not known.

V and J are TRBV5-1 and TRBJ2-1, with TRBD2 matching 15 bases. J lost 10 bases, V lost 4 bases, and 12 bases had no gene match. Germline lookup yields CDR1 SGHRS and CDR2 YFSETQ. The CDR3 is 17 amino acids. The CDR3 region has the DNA TGCGCCAGCAGCGTAGCACCGGGACTAGCGGGGGGCGGAGAGCAGTTCTTC. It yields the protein CASSVAPGLAGGGEQFF. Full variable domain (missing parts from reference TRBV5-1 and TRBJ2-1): KAGVTQTPRYLIKTRGQQVTLSCSPISGHRSVSWYQQTPGQGLQFLFEYFSETQRNKGNFPGRFSGRQFSNSRSEMNVSTLELGDSALYLCASSVAPGLAGGGEQFFGPGTRLTVL.

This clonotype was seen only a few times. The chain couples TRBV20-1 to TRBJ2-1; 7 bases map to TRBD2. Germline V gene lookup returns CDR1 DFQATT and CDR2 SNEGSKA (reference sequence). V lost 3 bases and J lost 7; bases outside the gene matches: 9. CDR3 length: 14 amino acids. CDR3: CSASAGESVNEQFF. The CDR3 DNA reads TGCAGTGCTAGCGCGGGAGAATCGGTAAATGAGCAGTTCTTC.

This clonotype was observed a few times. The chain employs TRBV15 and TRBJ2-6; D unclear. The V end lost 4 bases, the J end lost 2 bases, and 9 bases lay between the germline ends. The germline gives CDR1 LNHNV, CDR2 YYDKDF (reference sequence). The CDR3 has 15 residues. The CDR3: CATSTRMAGANVLTF. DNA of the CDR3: TGTGCCACCAGCACTCGTATGGCTGGGGCCAACGTCCTGACTTTC.

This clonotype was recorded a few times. CDR3 region: CASSQSTLGQRFNSPLHF. CDR3 sequence (DNA): TGCGCCAGCAGTCAATCAACCCTGGGACAGAGGTTTAATTCACCCCTCCACTTT. This chain uses TRBV23-1 with TRBJ1-6, with 7 bases that match TRBD1. TRBV23-1 is designated an ORF whose function remains uncertain. The CDR3 runs 18 residues. V shed 0 bases and J 6 bases; nucleotides not matched to a gene: 11.

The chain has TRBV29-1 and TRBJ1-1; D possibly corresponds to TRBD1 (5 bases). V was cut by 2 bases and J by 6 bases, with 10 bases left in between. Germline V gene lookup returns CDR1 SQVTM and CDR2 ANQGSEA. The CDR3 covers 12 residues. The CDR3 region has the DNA TGCAGCGTTGAACCGGGACTTTCTGAAGCTTTCTTT. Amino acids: CSVEPGLSEAFF.

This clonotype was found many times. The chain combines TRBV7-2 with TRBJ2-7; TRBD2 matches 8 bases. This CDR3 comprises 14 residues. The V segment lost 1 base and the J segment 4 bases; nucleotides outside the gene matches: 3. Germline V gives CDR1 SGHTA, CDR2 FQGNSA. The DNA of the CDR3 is TGTGCCAGCAGCTTAGGGTTAGCGGGATACGAGCAGTACTTC. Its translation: CASSLGLAGYEQYF.

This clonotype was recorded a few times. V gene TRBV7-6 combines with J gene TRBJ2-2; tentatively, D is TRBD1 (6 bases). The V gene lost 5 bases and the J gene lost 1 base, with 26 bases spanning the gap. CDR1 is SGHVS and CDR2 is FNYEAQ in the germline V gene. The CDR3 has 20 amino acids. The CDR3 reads CASSPHPFLPGAMNTGELFF. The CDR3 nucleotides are TGTGCCAGCAGCCCGCACCCCTTCCTGCCAGGGGCTATGAACACCGGGGAGCTGTTTTTT.

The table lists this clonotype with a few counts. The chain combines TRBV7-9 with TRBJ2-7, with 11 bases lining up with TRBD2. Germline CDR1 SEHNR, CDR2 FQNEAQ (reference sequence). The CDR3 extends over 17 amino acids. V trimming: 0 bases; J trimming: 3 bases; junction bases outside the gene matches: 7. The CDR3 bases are TGTGCCAGCAGCTTAGCCGGGCTAGCGGGAGGACTCTACGAGCAGTACTTC. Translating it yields CASSLAGLAGGLYEQYF.

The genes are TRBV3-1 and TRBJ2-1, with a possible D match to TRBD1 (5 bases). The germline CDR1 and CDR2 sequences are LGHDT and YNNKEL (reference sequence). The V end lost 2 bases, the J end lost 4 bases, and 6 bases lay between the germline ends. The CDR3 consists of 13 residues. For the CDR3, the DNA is TGTGCCAGCAGCCAAAGGGGTTACAATGAGCAGTTCTTC. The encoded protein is CASSQRGYNEQFF.

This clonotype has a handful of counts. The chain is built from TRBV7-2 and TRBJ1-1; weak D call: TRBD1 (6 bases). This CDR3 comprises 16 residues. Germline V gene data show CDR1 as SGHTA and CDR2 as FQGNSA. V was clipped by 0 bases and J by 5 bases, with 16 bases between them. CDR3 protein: CASSLASIGQRTEAFF. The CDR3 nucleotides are TGTGCCAGCAGCTTAGCCTCAATAGGACAGCGGACTGAAGCTTTCTTT.

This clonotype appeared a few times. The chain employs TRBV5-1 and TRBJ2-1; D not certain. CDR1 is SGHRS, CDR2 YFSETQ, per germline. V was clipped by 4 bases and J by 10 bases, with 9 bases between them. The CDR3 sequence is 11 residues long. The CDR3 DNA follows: TGCGCCAGCAGCATATACCCCGAGCAGTTCTTC. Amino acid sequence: CASSIYPEQFF.

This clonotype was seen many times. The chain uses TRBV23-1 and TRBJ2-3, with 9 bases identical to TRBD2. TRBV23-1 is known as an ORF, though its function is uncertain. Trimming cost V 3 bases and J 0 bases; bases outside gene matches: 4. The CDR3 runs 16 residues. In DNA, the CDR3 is TGCGCCAGCAGTCAGCGACTAGCGGCTAGCACAGATACGCAGTATTTT. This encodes CASSQRLAASTDTQYF.